This paragraph covers one T cell receptor beta chain sequence. Antigen: not known. The CDR3 is made up of 13 amino acids. Germline V lookup: CDR1 SQVTM, CDR2 ANQGSEA. The junction had 5 bases not matched to a gene; V was cut back by 6 bases and J by 6 bases. This entry belongs to a study of CD4 T cells in relation to SARS-CoV-2 and coronaviruses. Findings and limits, study-wide: Crossreactivity was assessed only for spike protein, not other viral proteins.

TCRdb's table, derived via immunoSEQ multiplex PCR, lists solely in-frame clones and lacks some. The sample holds about 60,000 clones; about 91% are singletons and the top ten take about 0.36%. The sequenced sample consisted of naive CD4+ T cells from PBMCs. Subset of the sample: naive CD4+ T cells isolated by negative enrichment. This receptor was taken from an adult with COVID-19. The rearrangement uses TRBV29-1 and TRBJ2-7; TRBD2 matches 13 bases. In DNA form, the CDR3 reads TGCAGCGTCGGGACTAGCGGGATGAGCGAGCAGTACTTC. Protein: CSVGTSGMSEQYF.